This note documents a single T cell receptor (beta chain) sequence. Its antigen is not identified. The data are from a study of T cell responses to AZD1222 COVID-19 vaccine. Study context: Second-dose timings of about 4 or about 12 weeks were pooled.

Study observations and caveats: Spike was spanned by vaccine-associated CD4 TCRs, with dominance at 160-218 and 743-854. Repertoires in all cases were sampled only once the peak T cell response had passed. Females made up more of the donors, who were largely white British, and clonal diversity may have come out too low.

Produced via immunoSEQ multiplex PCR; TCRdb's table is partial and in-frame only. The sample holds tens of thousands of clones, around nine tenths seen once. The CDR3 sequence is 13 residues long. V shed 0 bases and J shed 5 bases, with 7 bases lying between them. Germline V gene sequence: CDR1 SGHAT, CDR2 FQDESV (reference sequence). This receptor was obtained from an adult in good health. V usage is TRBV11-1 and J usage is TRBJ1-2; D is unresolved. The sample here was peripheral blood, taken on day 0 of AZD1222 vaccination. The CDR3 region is CASSLASEYGYTF. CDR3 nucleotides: TGTGCCAGCAGCTTAGCCAGTGAGTATGGCTACACCTTC. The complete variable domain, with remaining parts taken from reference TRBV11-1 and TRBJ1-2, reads EAEVAQSPRYKITEKSQAVAFWCDPISGHATLYWYRQILGQGPELLVQFQDESVVDDSQLPKDRFSAERLKGVDSTLKIQPAELGDSAMYLCASSLASEYGYTFGSGTRLTVV.